The T cell receptor beta chain under discussion was sequenced for a study of somatic mutations in cytotoxic T cells in rheumatoid arthritis. Study context: Patient blood (under 33 ml EDTA) was taken immediately after diagnosis and before treatment. Study outcomes and limitations: Patients with rheumatoid arthritis did not differ significantly from age-matched healthy controls in CD8+ T-cell clonality.

About this clone itself: The antigen remains unidentified.

Assay used: immunoSEQ multiplex PCR; TCRdb lists only in-frame clones, some missing. The data contain about 30,000 clones, 75% to 90% of them seen just once; the ten biggest clones take up 7.5% to 9.5%. Separation of CD4+ and CD8+ cells was performed by positive magnetic bead selection, and purity was verified by flow cytometry. This CDR3 spans 14 amino acids. The J segment lost 9 bases and the V segment lost 2 bases, leaving 5 bases of the junction unmatched. Germline CDR1 and CDR2: SGDLS and YYNGEE. This receptor was identified in an adult with rheumatoid arthritis. The V call is TRBV9, the J call TRBJ1-6; 7 nucleotides match TRBD1. The sample was CD8+ T cells sorted from blood. Here the CDR3 reads CASSVRGGSSPLHF. The CDR3 coding sequence is TGTGCCAGCAGCGTCAGGGGGGGGAGTTCACCCCTCCACTTT.